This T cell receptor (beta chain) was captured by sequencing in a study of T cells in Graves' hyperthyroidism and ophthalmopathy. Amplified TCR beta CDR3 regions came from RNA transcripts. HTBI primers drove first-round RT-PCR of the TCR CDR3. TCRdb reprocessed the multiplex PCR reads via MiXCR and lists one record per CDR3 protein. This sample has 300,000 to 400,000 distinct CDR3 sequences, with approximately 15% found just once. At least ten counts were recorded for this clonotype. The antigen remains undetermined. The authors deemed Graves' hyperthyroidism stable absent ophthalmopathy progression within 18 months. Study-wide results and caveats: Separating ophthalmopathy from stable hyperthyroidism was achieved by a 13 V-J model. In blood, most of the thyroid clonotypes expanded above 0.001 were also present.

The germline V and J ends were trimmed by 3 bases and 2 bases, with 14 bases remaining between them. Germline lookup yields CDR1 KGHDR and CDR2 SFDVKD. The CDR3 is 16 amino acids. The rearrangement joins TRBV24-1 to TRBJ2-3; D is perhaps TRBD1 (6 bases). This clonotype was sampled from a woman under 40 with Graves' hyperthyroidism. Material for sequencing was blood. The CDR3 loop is CATSDPAGAATDTQYF. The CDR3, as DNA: TGTGCCACCAGTGATCCGGCAGGGGCAGCCACAGATACGCAGTATTTT.